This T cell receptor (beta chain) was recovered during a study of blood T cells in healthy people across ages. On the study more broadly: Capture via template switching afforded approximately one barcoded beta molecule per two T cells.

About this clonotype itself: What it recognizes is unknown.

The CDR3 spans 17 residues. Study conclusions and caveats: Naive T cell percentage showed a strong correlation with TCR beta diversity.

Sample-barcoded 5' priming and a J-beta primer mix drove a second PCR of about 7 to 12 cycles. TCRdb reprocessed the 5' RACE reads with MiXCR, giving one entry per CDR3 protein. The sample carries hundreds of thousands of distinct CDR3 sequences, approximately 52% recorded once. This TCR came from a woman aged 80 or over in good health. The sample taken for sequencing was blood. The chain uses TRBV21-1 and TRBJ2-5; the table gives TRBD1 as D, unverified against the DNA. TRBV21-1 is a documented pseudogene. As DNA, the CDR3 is TGTGCCAGCAGCAAAGTTGGTAGTCGGCGGCCCCAACAGGAGCAGTACTTC. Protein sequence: CASSKVGSRRPQQEQYF.